This entry is about one T cell receptor beta chain. Its antigen is currently unknown. A read error may account for a junction end that differs from germline. This CDR3 is 17 amino acids long. Germline CDR1 is SGHNT and CDR2 is YENEEA. The source of the sample is a study of cytomegalovirus exposure and HLA in healthy donors. The study, taken as a whole, reports: Association with HLA alleles at 0.05 false discovery rate was found for 15,000 or so TCR beta sequences in a later analysis. Using the classifier, cytomegalovirus status was reportedly diagnosed with high specificity and sensitivity. Listed as cytomegalovirus-associated were around 160 TCR beta chains.

Primers included in the PCR were 60 Vbeta and 13 Jbeta primers. The table came from immunoSEQ multiplex PCR; TCRdb's copy has only in-frame clones and leaves some out. The sample includes 100,000 to 150,000 clones, about 81% of them seen just once. This receptor was taken from a woman aged 25-40 years in good health and CMV-seronegative. Sequenced input: PBMCs. The J gene is TRBJ1-1, the V gene TRBV11-3, with 7 positions matching TRBD1. CDR3 in amino acids: CASGLDGRTGSNTEAFF. DNA of the CDR3: TGTGCCAGCGGCTTAGATGGGAGGACAGGATCGAACACTGAAGCTTTCTTT.